This TCR beta chain comes out of a study of blood T cell repertoires in COVID-19. Study at large: Specimens from acute and convalescent COVID-19 originated in the United States, Italy and Spain.

Original handling: It was from reference gene primer amplification that nucleated cell counts were estimated. TCRdb keeps only in-frame clones here, not all; method: immunoSEQ multiplex PCR. Clone size and the V and J calls come from that table; the DNA yielded D and trimming. The sample records 40,000 to 45,000 clones, roughly 69% being singletons. CDR1 is LGHDT and CDR2 is YNNKEL in the germline V gene (reference sequence). Trimming removed 0 bases from V and 14 bases from J; junction bases left unmatched: 10. The CDR3 totals 15 residues. V is TRBV3-1 (or the pseudogene TRBV3-2) and J is TRBJ2-3; TRBD2 aligns across 11 bases. Material: peripheral blood. The sequence derives from a man older than 75 with acute or convalescent COVID-19. The CDR3 is CASSQDWASGGPGYF. DNA of the CDR3: TGTGCCAGCAGCCAAGATTGGGCTAGCGGGGGGCCGGGGTATTTT.